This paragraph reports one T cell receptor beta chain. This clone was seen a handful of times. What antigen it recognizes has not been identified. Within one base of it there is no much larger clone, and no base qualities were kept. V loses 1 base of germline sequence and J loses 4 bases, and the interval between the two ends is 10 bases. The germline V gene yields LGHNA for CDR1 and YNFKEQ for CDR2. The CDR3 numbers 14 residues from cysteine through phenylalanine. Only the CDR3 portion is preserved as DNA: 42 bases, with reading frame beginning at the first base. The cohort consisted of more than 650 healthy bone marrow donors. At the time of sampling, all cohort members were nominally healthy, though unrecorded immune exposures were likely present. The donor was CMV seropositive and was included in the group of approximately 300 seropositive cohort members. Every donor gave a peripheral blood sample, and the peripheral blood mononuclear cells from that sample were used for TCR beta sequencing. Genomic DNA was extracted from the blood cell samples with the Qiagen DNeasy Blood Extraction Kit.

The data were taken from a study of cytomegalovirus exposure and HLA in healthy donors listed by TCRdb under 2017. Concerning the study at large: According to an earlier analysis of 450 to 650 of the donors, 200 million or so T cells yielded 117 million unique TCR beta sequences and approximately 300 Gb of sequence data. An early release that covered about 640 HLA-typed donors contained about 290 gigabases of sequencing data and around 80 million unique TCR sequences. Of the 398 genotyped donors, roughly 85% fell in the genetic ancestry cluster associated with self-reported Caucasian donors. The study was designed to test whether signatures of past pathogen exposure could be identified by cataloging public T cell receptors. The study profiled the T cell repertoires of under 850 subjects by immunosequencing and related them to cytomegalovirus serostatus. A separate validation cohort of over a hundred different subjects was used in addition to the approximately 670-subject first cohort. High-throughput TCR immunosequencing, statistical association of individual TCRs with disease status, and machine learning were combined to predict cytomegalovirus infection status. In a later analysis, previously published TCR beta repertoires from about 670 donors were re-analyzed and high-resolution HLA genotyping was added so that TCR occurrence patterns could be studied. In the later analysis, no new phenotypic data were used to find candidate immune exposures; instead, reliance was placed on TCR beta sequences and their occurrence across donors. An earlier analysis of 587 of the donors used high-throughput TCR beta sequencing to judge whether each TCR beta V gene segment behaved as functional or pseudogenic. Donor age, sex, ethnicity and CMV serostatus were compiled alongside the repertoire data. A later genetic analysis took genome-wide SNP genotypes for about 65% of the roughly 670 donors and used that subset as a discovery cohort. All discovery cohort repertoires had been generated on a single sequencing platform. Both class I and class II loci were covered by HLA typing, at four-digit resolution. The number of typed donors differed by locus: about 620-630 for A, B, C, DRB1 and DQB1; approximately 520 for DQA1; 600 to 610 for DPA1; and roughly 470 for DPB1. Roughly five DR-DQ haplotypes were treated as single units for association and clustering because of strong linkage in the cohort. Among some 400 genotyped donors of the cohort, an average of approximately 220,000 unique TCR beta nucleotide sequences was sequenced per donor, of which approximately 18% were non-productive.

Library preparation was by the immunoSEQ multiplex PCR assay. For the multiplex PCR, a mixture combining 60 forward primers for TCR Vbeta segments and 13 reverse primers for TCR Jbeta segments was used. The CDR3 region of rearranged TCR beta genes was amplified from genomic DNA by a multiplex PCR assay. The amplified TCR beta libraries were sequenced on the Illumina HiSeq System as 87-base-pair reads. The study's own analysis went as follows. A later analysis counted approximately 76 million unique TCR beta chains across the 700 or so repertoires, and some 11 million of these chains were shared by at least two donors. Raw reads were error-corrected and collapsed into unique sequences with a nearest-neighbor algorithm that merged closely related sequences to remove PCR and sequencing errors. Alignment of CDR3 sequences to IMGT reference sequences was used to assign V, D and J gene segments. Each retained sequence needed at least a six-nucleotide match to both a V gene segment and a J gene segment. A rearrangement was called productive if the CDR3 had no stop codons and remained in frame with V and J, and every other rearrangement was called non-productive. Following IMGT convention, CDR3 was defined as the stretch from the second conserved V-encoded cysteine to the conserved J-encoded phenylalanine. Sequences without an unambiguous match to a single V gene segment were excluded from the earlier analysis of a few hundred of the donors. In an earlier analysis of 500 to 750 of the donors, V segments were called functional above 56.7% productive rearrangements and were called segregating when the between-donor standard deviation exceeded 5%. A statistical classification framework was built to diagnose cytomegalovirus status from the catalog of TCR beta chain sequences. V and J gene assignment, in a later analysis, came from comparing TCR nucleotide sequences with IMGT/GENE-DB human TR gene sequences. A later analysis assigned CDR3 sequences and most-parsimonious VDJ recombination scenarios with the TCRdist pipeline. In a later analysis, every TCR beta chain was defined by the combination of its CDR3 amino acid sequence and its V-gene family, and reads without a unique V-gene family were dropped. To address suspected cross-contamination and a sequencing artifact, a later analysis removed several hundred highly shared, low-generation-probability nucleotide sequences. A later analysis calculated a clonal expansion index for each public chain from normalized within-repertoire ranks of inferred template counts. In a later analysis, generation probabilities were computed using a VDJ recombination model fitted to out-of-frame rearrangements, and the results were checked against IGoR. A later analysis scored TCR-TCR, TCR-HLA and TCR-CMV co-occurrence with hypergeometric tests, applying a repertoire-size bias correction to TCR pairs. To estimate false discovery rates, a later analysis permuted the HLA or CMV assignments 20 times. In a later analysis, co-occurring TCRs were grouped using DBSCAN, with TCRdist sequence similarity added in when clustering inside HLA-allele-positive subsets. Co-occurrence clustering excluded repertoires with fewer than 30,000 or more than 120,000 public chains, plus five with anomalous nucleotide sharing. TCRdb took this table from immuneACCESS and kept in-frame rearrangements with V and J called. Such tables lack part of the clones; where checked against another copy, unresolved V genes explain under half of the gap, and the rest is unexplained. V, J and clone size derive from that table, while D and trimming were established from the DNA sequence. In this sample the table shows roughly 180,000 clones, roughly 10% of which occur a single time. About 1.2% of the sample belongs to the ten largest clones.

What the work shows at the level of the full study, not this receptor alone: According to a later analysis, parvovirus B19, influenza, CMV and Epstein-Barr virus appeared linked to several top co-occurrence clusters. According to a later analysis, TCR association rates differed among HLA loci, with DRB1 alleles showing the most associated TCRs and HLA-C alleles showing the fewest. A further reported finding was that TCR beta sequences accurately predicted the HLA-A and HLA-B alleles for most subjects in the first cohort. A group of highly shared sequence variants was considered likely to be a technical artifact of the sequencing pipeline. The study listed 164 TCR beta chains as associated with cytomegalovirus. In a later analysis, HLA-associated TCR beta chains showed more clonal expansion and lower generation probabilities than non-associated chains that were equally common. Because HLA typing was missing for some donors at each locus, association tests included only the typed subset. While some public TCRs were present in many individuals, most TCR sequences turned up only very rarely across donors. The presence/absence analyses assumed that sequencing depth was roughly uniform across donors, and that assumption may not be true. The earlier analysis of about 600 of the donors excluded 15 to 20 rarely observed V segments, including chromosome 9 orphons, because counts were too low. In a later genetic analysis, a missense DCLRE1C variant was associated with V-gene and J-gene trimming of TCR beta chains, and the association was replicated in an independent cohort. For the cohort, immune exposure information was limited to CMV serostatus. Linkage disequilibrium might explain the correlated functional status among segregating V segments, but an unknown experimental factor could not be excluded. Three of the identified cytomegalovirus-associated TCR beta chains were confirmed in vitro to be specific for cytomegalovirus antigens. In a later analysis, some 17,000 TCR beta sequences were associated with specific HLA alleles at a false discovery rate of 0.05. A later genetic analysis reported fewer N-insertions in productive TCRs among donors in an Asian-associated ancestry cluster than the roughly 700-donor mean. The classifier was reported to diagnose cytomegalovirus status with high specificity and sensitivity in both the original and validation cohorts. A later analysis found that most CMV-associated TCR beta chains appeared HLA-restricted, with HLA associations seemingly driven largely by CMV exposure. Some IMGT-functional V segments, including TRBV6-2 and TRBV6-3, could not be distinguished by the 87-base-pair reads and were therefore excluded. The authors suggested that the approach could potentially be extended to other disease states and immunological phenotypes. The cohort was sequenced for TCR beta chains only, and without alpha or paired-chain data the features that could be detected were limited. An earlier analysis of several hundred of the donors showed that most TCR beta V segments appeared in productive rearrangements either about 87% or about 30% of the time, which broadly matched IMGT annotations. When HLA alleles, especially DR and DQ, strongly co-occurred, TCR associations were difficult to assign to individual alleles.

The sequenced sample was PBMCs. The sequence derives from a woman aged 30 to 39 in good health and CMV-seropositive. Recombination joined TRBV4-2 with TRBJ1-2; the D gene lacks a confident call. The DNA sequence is TGTGCCAGCAGCCAAGTCCGGGAGACCTATGGCTACACCTTC. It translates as CASSQVRETYGYTF.